This record looks at one TCR beta chain sequence and its context. Other DNA sequences in this sample translate to the same CDR3. The sample comes from a study of blood T cell repertoires in COVID-19. J gave up 5 bases and V 9 bases, and 4 bases lay outside the gene matches. Germline CDR1 and CDR2: SNHLY and FYNNEI. The CDR3 totals 12 residues. Sequencing was performed with immunoSEQ multiplex PCR; in TCRdb, only in-frame clones are kept and a portion is missing. This table holds about 280,000 clones, about nine tenths found once. The receptor comes from a woman between 45 and 60 years old who had recovered from COVID-19. The chain employs TRBV2 and TRBJ1-2; 9 bases align to TRBD1. Sequenced input: peripheral blood. For the CDR3, the DNA is TGTGCCAGTGCCGGGACAGGGTATGGCTACACCTTC. Its protein is CASAGTGYGYTF.